What follows is one T cell receptor (beta chain) and its context. Its antigen is still unknown. No base quality information exists; no much larger clone differs at one position. Peripheral blood CD8+ and CD4+ T cells from healthy donors, Susac syndrome patients and multiple sclerosis patients were profiled using high-throughput TCR beta sequencing. Recently defined diagnostic criteria for definite or probable disease were met by the Susac syndrome patients. Bulk CD8+ and CD4+ T cells were purified magnetically by negative isolation, whereas CD8+ TEMRA cells were enriched by FACS. Blood was drawn into EDTA tubes, processed within 24 hours, and PBMCs were isolated by density gradient centrifugation. PBMCs intended for TCR sequencing were cryopreserved in liquid nitrogen and were subsequently thawed in a 37 degrees C water bath. The sorted or isolated CD4+, CD8+ and CD8+ TEMRA cells had a purity of 90% or higher.

RNA was extracted using the RNeasy kit, and about 0.5 to 1 ug of the RNA was reverse transcribed with random hexamers. TCR beta CDR3 regions were amplified with the immunoSEQ multiplex PCR assay covering 54 Vbeta and 13 Jbeta segments. Bias from PCR amplification was corrected by using a synthetic template baseline for primer optimization and for computational correction. The authors processed their data as follows. Reads were annotated to V, D and J genes according to IMGT and were analyzed with immunoSEQ Analyzer, with only productive sequences retained. Clonality was computed as one minus Shannon entropy normalized by log2 of the number of productive unique sequences. For each patient and control, public and private clones were evaluated within the 100 most prevalent clones. Clones were defined as Susac-specific when absent from the healthy and MS cohorts, from some 1,100 published viral clones and from other ImmuneACCESS disease sequences. Using fastp trimming at Q25 and MiXCR clonotype assembly, TCRdb reanalyzed the public sequencing data and kept in-frame beta chains. Rows with a matching CDR3 protein are joined into one entry that keeps the most common DNA and genes. TCRdb, rather than the study authors, made the V and J calls. The sample table holds over 150,000 distinct CDR3 sequences, of which more than 95% were seen once. The leading ten clones occupy about 0.12% of the sample.

These data come from a study of CD8 T cells in Susac syndrome (dated by TCRdb to between 2018 and 2021). About the investigation overall: Of the Susac syndrome patients who were sequenced, about 6 had clinically active disease and eight were in clinical remission. At blood withdrawal, Susac syndrome patients were either therapy-naive, taking corticosteroids (in some cases with IVIg as well), or taking IVIg alone. Whether CD8+ T cell activation and differentiation in Susac syndrome was antigen driven was tested using repertoire sequencing.

The CDR3 holds 17 amino acids from the cysteine to the phenylalanine. Only CDR3 DNA remains: 51 bases, in frame from the first base. Relative to germline, V is 7 bases shorter and J is 2 bases shorter, with 20 bases between their ends. Sequences SGHTA (CDR1) and FQGNSA (CDR2) are obtained from the germline V gene. Overall study results and their limits: The TCR sequencing and HLA analysis was acknowledged to have included a relatively small number of individuals. In the CD4+ T cell repertoire of Susac syndrome patients, clonal expansion was not detected.

This sequence originates from a human donor with Susac syndrome. The material sequenced was CD4+ T cells from PBMCs. The receptor chain draws on TRBV7-2 and TRBJ2-2; there is no confident call for the D gene. The nucleotides read TGTGCCAGCAACAAGGACCCTACTCAGACTAACACCGGGGAGCTGTTTTTT. The translation is CASNKDPTQTNTGELFF. The CDR3 plus the reference TRBV7-2 and TRBJ2-2 genes for the other parts give the full variable domain: GAGVSQSPSNKVTEKGKDVELRCDPISGHTALYWYRQSLGQGLEFLIYFQGNSAPDKSGLPSDRFSAERTGGSVSTLTIQRTQQEDSAVYLCASNKDPTQTNTGELFFGEGSRLTVL.